This T cell receptor (beta chain) was sequenced during a study of blood T cell repertoires in COVID-19. The overall study: COVID-19 samples, acute and convalescent, were from the United States, Italy and Spain.

The protocol was immunoSEQ multiplex PCR, while the TCRdb copy is restricted to in-frame clones and leaves out a portion. The sample gives 200,000 to 250,000 clones, around 86% of which show up once; around 9.3% is in the top ten. Germline V CDR1 and CDR2: SEHNR, FQNEAQ (reference sequence). V dropped 4 bases and J dropped 1 base, with 11 bases sitting between them. This CDR3 is built from 15 residues. Sequencing was done on a sample of PBMCs or T cells enriched from blood (not recorded which). The chain joins TRBV7-9 to TRBJ2-1; tentative D call: TRBD1 (6 bases). This receptor was obtained from a woman in her forties or fifties with acute COVID-19. CDR3 protein: CASSSRQGSYNEQFF. In DNA form, the CDR3 reads TGTGCCAGCAGCTCGCGTCAGGGGTCCTACAATGAGCAGTTCTTC.